The clone carrying this T cell receptor (beta chain) was seen a handful of times. The antigen is not known. There are 16 residues in the CDR3. Per germline, CDR1 MNHEY and CDR2 SVGAGI. V lost 4 bases and J lost 5, with 20 bases in between. With the Oncomine TCR Beta short-read assay, DNA from cultured CD4+ T cells was sequenced. One entry per CDR3 protein results from TCRdb running MiXCR on the PCR reads. The table shows around 20,000 distinct CDR3 sequences, with approximately 45% occurring only once. The sample comes from a study of vaccination and CD4 T cells after COVID-19. Study-wide context: Two mRNA vaccine doses were given, either BNT162b2 or mRNA-1273. The post-COVID samples were taken a median around 100 days after diagnosis, anywhere from 35 to 161.

Treatment indicated: approximately nine-day PBMC culture with coronavirus spike peptide pools or control peptides (ViraFEST assay). Sequences were derived from CD4+ T cells from blood, cultured in vitro, sampled before SARS-CoV-2 vaccination. The sequence came from a human donor who had recovered from COVID-19. This chain links TRBV6-5 with TRBJ2-5; possible D gene TRBD1, 6 bases. DNA for the CDR3: TGTGCCAGCAGTTGGGGGCAGCGGCACGGTGGGGAGACCCAGTACTTC. Encoded protein: CASSWGQRHGGETQYF.